Listed below are T cell receptor beta chains from one sample, sequenced in a study of cytomegalovirus exposure and HLA in healthy donors. The protocol was immunoSEQ multiplex PCR, while the TCRdb copy is restricted to in-frame clones and leaves out a portion. The data show around 120,000 clones, roughly 86% seen once. The specimen sequenced was PBMCs. All receptors derive from a man aged 18 to 30 in good health and CMV-seronegative. Both conserved end residues are part of each CDR3. A D gene is named only where the DNA matches it firmly. Size is stated for part of the rows, as once, few or many counts, or as a class when the clone is expanded.

clone size,D gene,J gene,V gene,CDR3 DNA,CDR3 protein
-,-,TRBJ1-5,TRBV2,TGTGCCAGCAAGCCAGGAACAAATCAGCCCCAGCATTTT,CASKPGTNQPQHF
-,-,TRBJ2-5,TRBV9,TGTGCCAGCAGCCCGAGTAGGGGGGAGACCCAGTACTTC,CASSPSRGETQYF
-,TRBD1,TRBJ2-7,TRBV2,TGTGCCAGCGGGACAGGAGCCACCTACGAGCAGTACTTC,CASGTGATYEQYF
-,TRBD2,TRBJ2-5,TRBV19,TGTGCCAGTAGTGTTAGCGGGGGGAGTGTCGAGACCCAGTACTTC,CASSVSGGSVETQYF
once,TRBD2,TRBJ2-1,TRBV5-4,TGTGCCAGCAGCTCAGGACTAGCGGCTAATGAGCAGTTCTTC,CASSSGLAANEQFF
-,-,TRBJ1-4,TRBV30,TGTGCCTGGAGTGTGCTGGGGGGGTGGGCTAATGAAAAACTGTTTTTT,CAWSVLGGWANEKLFF
-,TRBD1,TRBJ2-7,TRBV6-1,TGTGCCAGCAGTCCCATTGGGGACAGCTACGAGCAGTACTTC,CASSPIGDSYEQYF
-,-,TRBJ1-1,TRBV6-1,TGTGCCAGCAGTGAAGCGCGAGCCATGAACACTGAAGCTTTCTTT,CASSEARAMNTEAFF
-,TRBD2,TRBJ2-7,TRBV30,TGTGCCTGGAGTGTACGGCCTAGCGGGACCCGTTGGGAGCAGTACTTC,CAWSVRPSGTRWEQYF
-,-,TRBJ2-2,TRBV13,TGTGCCAGCAGCACAGATTACAGGTCGTCGGTCACCGGGGAGCTGTTTTTT,CASSTDYRSSVTGELFF
-,-,TRBJ2-1,TRBV27,TGTGCCAGCAGTACGACCGGGTCCTCCTACAATGAGCAGTTCTTC,CASSTTGSSYNEQFF
-,-,TRBJ2-7,TRBV6-5,TGTGCCAGCACCCCGCAGGGCCTCCCAGCCGAGCAGTACTTC,CASTPQGLPAEQYF
-,-,TRBJ1-3,TRBV29-1,TGCAGCGCTGGACAGCACTCTGGAAACACCATATATTTT,CSAGQHSGNTIYF
-,-,TRBJ2-1,TRBV5-4,TGTGCCAGCAGCTTGGGTGGCAGAAGCTCCTACAATGAGCAGTTCTTC,CASSLGGRSSYNEQFF
-,TRBD2,TRBJ2-1,TRBV4-1,TGCGCCAGCAGCCTTAGCGGGGGGGTGTCCTACAATGAGCAGTTCTTC,CASSLSGGVSYNEQFF
-,-,TRBJ1-1,TRBV7-9,TGTGCCAGCAGCTCCGGACAGTCTGTTTTTTACACTGAAGCTTTCTTT,CASSSGQSVFYTEAFF
-,TRBD2,TRBJ2-7,TRBV30,TGTGCCTGGAGGAGGACTAGCGGGAGTTACGAGCAGTACTTC,CAWRRTSGSYEQYF
-,TRBD2,TRBJ2-3,TRBV30,TGTGCCTGGACAGGAGCGGGAGATACAGATACGCAGTATTTT,CAWTGAGDTDTQYF
-,-,TRBJ1-1,TRBV6-5,TGTGCCAGCAGTTACTCAAAGGGGCCCAACACTGAAGCTTTCTTT,CASSYSKGPNTEAFF
-,TRBD1,TRBJ1-2,TRBV7-9,TGTGCCAGCAGCCAGGCACAGGGGGTTATCTATGGCTACACCTTC,CASSQAQGVIYGYTF
once,TRBD1,TRBJ2-5,TRBV5-6,TGTGCCAGCAGCTTACGAAGGGGACAGATCCAAGAGACCCAGTACTTC,CASSLRRGQIQETQYF
-,-,TRBJ2-7,TRBV27,TGTGCCAGCAGTTTTGGGCGCACTGACTCCTACGAGCAGTACTTC,CASSFGRTDSYEQYF
-,TRBD1,TRBJ1-2,TRBV11-2,TGTGCCAGCAGCACGGGACAGGGGGCCGGGGGCTACACCTTC,CASSTGQGAGGYTF
-,-,TRBJ1-1,TRBV21-1,TGTGCCAGCAGCAACCGACAGGGGTTCCCGAACACTGAAGCTTTCTTT,CASSNRQGFPNTEAFF
-,TRBD1,TRBJ2-2,TRBV30,TGTGCCTGGAGTCCTTGGACAGGGGGCGCGAGGTTGGGGAACACCGGGGAGCTGTTTTTT,CAWSPWTGGARLGNTGELFF
-,-,TRBJ2-1,TRBV2,TGTGCCAGCAGTGAAACGCTGGGTAGAGGTTGGTTCTTC,CASSETLGRGWFF
-,TRBD1,TRBJ2-2,TRBV19,TGTGCCAGCTGGGACAGGGGATACACCGGGGAGCTGTTTTTT,CASWDRGYTGELFF
few,TRBD1,TRBJ2-7,TRBV7-8,TGTGCCAGCAGCGCCCACCGACAGGGACCCGACTACGAGCAGTACTTC,CASSAHRQGPDYEQYF